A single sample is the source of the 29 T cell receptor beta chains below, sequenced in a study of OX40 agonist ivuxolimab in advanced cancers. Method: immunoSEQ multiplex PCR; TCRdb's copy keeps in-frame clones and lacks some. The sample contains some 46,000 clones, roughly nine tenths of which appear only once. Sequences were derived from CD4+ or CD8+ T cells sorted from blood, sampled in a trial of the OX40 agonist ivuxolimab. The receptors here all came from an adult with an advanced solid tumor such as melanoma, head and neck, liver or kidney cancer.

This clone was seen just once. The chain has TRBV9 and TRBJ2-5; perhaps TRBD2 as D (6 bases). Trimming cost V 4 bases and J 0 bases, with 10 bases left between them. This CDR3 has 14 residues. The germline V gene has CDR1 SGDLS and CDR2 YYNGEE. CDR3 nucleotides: TGTGCCAGCAGCCCAAAGCGGGACCAAGAGACCCAGTACTTC. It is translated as CASSPKRDQETQYF. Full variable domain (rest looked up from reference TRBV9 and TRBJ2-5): DSGVTQTPKHLITATGQRVTLRCSPRSGDLSVYWYQQSLDQGLQFLIQYYNGEERAKGNILERFSAQQFPDLHSELNLSSLELGDSALYFCASSPKRDQETQYFGPGTRLLVL.

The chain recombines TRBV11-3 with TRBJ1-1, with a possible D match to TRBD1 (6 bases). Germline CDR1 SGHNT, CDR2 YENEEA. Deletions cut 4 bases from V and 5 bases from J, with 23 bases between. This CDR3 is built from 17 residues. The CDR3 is CASSSRRAGTKVTEAFF. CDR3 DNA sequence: TGTGCCAGCAGCTCCCGCCGAGCTGGGACAAAGGTTACTGAAGCTTTCTTT.

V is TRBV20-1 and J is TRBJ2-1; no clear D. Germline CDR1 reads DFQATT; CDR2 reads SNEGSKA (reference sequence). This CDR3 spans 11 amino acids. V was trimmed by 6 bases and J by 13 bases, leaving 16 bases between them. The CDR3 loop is CSALLTAEQFF. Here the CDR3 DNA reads TGCAGTGCCCTTCTTACGGCGGAACAGTTCTTC.

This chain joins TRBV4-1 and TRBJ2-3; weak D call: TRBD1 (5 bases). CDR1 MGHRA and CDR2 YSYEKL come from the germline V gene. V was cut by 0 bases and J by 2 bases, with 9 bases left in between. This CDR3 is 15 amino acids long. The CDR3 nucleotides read TGCGCCAGCAGCCAAGAAGACAGCTACACAGATACGCAGTATTTT. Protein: CASSQEDSYTDTQYF.

The CDR3 loop reads CASSLILAGEQFF. CDR3 in DNA: TGTGCCAGCAGCTTGATTCTAGCGGGTGAGCAGTTCTTC. The chain has TRBV5-4 and TRBJ2-1, with 8 bases aligning to TRBD2. The germline gives CDR1 SGHNT, CDR2 YYREEE (reference sequence). The J segment lost 9 bases and the V segment lost 1 base, leaving 3 bases of the junction unmatched. The CDR3 contains 13 residues.

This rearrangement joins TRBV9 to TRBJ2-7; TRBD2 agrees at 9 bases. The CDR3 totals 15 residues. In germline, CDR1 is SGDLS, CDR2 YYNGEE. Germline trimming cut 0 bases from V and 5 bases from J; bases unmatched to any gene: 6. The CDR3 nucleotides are TGTGCCAGCAGCGTAGTCTCTAGCGGGGCCCACGAGCAGTACTTC. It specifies CASSVVSSGAHEQYF.

The chain's CDR3 is CASWGTGSEEQFF. The CDR3 DNA sequence: TGTGCCAGCTGGGGGACAGGCTCGGAAGAGCAGTTCTTC. The chain joins TRBV5-4 to TRBJ2-1; TRBD1 agrees at 8 bases. This CDR3 spans 13 amino acids. The V and J ends lost 7 bases and 10 bases, in that order; junction bases with no gene match: 10. Germline V gene lookup returns CDR1 SGHNT and CDR2 YYREEE (reference sequence).

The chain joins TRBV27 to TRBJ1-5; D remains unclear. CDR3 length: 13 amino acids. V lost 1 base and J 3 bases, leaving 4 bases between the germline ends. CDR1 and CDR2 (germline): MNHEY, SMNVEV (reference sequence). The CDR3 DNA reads TGTGCCAGCAGTTTATGGGTCAATCAGCCCCAGCATTTT. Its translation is CASSLWVNQPQHF.

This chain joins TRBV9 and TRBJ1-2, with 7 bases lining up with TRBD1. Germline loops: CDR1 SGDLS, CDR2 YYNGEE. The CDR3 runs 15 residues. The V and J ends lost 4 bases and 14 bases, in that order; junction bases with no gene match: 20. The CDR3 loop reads CASSPGGTASLLGTF. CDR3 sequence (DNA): TGTGCCAGCAGCCCCGGAGGGACAGCGTCCCTATTAGGGACCTTC.

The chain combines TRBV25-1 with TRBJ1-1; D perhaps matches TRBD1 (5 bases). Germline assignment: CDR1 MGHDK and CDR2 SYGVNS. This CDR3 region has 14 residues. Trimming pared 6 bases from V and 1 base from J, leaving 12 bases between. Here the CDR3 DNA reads TGTGCCAGCAGCGCATTTCAGGGGAACACTGAAGCTTTCTTT. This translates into CASSAFQGNTEAFF.

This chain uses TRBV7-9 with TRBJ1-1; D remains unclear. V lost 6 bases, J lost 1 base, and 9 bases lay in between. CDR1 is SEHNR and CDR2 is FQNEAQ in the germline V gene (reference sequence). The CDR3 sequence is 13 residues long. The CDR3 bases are TGTGCCAGCAGTCCCCTCCCGAACACTGAAGCTTTCTTT. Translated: CASSPLPNTEAFF.

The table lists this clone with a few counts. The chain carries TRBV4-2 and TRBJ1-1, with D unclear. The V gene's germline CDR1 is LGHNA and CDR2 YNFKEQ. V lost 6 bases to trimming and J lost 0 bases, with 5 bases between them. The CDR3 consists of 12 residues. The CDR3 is CASSSMNTEAFF. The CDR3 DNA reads TGTGCCAGCAGTTCGATGAACACTGAAGCTTTCTTT.

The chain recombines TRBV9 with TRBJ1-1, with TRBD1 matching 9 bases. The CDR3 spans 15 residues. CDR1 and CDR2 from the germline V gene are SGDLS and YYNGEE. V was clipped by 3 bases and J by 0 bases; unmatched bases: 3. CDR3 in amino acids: CASSGGTGMNTEAFF. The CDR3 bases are TGTGCCAGCAGCGGAGGGACAGGGATGAACACTGAAGCTTTCTTT.

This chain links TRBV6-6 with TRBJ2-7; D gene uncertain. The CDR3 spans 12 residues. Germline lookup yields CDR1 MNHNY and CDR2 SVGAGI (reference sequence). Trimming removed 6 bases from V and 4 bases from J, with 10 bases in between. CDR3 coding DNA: TGTGCCAGCAGCCTCACCCCATACGAGCAGTACTTC. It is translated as CASSLTPYEQYF.

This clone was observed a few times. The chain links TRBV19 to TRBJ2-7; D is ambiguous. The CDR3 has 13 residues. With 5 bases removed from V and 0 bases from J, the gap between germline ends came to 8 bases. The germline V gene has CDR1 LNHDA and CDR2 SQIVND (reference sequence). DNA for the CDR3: TGTGCCAGTAGTCTAATGGACTCCTACGAGCAGTACTTC. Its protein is CASSLMDSYEQYF.

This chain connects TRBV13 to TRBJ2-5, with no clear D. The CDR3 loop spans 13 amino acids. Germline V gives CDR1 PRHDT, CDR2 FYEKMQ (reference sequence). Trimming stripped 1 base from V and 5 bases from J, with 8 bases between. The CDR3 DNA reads TGTGCCAGCAGCTTAGTTAATTTGGAGACCCAGTACTTC. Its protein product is CASSLVNLETQYF.

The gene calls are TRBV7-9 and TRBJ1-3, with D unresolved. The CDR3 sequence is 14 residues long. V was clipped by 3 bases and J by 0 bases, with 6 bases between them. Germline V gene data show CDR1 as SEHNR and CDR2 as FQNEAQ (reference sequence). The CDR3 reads CASSLLVSGNTIYF. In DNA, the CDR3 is TGTGCCAGCAGCTTGTTGGTCTCTGGAAACACCATATATTTT.

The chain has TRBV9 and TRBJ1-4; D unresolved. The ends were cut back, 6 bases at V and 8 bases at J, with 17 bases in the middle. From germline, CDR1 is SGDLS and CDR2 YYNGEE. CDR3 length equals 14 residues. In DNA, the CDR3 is TGTGCCAGCACGTCTGGAGACGCACCCGAAAAACTGTTTTTT. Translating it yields CASTSGDAPEKLFF.

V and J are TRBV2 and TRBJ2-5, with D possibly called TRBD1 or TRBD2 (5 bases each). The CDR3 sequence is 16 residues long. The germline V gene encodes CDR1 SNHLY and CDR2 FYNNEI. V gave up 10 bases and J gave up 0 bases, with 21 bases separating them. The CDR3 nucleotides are TGTGCCAACTGGGACGCCCTTATCGGGCACCAAGAGACCCAGTACTTC. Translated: CANWDALIGHQETQYF.

In DNA, the CDR3 is TGTGCCAGCAGCCCACCGAACCAAGAGACCCAGTACTTC. Amino acid sequence: CASSPPNQETQYF. The rearrangement uses TRBV11-2 and TRBJ2-5; D remains ambiguous. This CDR3 has 13 residues. CDR1 is SGHAT, CDR2 FQNNGV, per germline. Deletions cut 5 bases from V and 0 bases from J, with 7 bases between.

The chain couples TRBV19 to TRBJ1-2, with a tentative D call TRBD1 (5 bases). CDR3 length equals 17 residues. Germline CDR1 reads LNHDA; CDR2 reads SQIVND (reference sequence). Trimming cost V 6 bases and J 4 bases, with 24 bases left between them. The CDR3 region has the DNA TGTGCCAGTAGGGGGGGAAGAAGGGACCTACATCCCTATGGCTACACCTTC. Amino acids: CASRGGRRDLHPYGYTF.

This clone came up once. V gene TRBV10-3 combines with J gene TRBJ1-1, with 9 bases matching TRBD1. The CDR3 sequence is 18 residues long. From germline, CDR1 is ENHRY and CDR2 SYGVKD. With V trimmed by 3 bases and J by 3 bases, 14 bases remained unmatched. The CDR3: CAISESVGGQGRDTEAFF. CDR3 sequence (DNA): TGTGCCATCAGTGAATCCGTTGGGGGACAGGGAAGGGACACTGAAGCTTTCTTT.

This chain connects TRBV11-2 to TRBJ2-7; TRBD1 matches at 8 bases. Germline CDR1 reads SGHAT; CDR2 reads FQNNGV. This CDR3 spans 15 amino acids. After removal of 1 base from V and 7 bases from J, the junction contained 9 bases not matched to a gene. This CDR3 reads CASSLVGQGAREQYF. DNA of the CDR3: TGTGCCAGCAGCTTAGTTGGGCAGGGGGCAAGGGAGCAGTACTTC.

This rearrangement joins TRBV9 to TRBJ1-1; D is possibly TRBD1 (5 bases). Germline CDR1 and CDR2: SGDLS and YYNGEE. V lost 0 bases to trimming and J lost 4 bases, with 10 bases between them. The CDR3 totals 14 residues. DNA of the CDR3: TGTGCCAGCAGCGTAGGGTCAGGGAGCACTGAAGCTTTCTTT. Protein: CASSVGSGSTEAFF.

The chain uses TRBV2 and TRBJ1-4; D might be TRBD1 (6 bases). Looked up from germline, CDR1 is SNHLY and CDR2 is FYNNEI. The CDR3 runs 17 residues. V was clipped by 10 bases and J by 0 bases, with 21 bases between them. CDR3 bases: TGTGCCACCGAGTCAAGACAGGCCACCGCAACTAATGAAAAACTGTTTTTT. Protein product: CATESRQATATNEKLFF.

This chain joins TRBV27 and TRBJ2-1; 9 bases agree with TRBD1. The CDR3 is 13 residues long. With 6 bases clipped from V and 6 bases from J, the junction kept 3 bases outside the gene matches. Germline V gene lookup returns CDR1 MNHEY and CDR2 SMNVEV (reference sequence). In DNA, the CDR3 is TGTGCCAGCAGAGACAGGGGGATCAATGAGCAGTTCTTC. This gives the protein CASRDRGINEQFF.

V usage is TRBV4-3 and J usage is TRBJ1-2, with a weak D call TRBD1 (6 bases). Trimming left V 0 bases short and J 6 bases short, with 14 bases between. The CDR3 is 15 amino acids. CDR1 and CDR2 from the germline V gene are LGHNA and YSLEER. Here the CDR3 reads CASSQDRGALHGYTF. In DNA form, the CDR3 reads TGCGCCAGCAGCCAAGACCGGGGGGCCCTGCATGGCTACACCTTC.

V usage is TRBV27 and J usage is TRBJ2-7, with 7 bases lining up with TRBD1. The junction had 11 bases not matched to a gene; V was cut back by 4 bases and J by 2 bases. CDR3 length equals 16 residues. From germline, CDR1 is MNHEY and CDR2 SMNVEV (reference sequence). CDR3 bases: TGTGCCAGCAGTTCCAGTGGGGGACAGCGCCCCTACGAGCAGTACTTC. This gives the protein CASSSSGGQRPYEQYF.

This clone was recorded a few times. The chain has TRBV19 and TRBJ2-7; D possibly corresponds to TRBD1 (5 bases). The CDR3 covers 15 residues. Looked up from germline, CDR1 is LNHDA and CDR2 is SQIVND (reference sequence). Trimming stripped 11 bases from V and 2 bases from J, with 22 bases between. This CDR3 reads CASRIRDSPTYEQYF. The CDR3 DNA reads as TGTGCCTCCAGGATCCGTGACAGCCCGACCTACGAGCAGTACTTC.